A selection of T cell receptor beta chains follows, all from one sample in a study of cytomegalovirus exposure and HLA in healthy donors. TCRdb's table, derived via immunoSEQ multiplex PCR, lists solely in-frame clones and lacks some. The data contain over 150,000 clones, around 86% of them singletons. Sequenced input: PBMCs. The origin of the receptors is a man in his fifties or sixties in good health and CMV-seronegative. Both conserved end residues are part of each CDR3. A D gene is named only where the DNA matches it firmly. A clone size is listed for some rows: how often the clone was seen (once, few, many), or a class if it is expanded.

d_call	v_call	j_call	clone_size	cdr3_aa	cdr3_nt
TRBD2	TRBV4-1	TRBJ2-7	NA	CASSQVSGRAGYEQYF	TGCGCCAGCAGCCAAGTTAGCGGGAGGGCCGGTTACGAGCAGTACTTC
TRBD2	TRBV9	TRBJ2-3	NA	CASSSRGGGVLDTQYF	TGTGCCAGCAGCTCTCGGGGGGGCGGGGTGTTAGATACGCAGTATTTT
NA	TRBV9	TRBJ2-5	NA	CASNLMGQMETQYF	TGTGCCAGCAACTTAATGGGCCAAATGGAGACCCAGTACTTC
TRBD2	TRBV7-8	TRBJ2-1	few	CASSLRAQGGSYNEQFF	TGTGCCAGCAGCTTAAGGGCGCAGGGAGGGTCCTACAATGAGCAGTTCTTC
NA	TRBV2	TRBJ1-2	NA	CASSDEAGYGYTF	TGTGCCAGCAGTGACGAGGCCGGGTATGGCTACACCTTC
NA	TRBV2	TRBJ1-1	few	CASSDQSVNTEAFF	TGTGCCAGCAGTGACCAAAGCGTGAACACTGAAGCTTTCTTT
TRBD2	TRBV28	TRBJ2-3	NA	CASSSAGTSGTDTQYF	TGTGCCAGCAGTTCGGCCGGGACTAGCGGCACAGATACGCAGTATTTT
NA	TRBV9	TRBJ2-2	once	CASSVVGRGPGELFF	TGTGCCAGCAGCGTAGTAGGGCGGGGGCCCGGGGAGCTGTTTTTT
TRBD2	TRBV5-6	TRBJ2-3	NA	CASSTLPPTSGEDTQYF	TGTGCCAGCAGCACCCTCCCCCCTACTAGCGGGGAAGATACGCAGTATTTT
TRBD1	TRBV5-8	TRBJ2-7	few	CASSLGQGGAEQYF	TGTGCCAGCAGCTTAGGACAGGGGGGAGCCGAGCAGTACTTC
TRBD1	TRBV4-3	TRBJ1-1	NA	CASSPKKGAGNTEAFF	TGCGCCAGCAGCCCCAAAAAGGGGGCGGGGAACACTGAAGCTTTCTTT
TRBD1	TRBV18	TRBJ1-2	NA	CASSRSRTGEGYTF	TGTGCCAGCTCACGCTCACGGACAGGGGAAGGCTACACCTTC
NA	TRBV7-3	TRBJ2-2	NA	CASSLQRGTGELFF	TGTGCCAGCAGCCTCCAACGGGGCACCGGGGAGCTGTTTTTT
NA	TRBV7-9	TRBJ1-3	NA	CSSRDRGRGPSGNTIYF	TGTTCCAGCAGAGATCGAGGCAGGGGCCCCTCTGGAAACACCATATATTTT
TRBD1	TRBV6-6	TRBJ2-7	NA	CASSDRGVFYEQYF	TGTGCCAGCAGTGACAGGGGGGTGTTCTACGAGCAGTACTTC
NA	TRBV9	TRBJ2-1	NA	CASSDIIGPRRFNEQFF	TGTGCCAGCAGCGATATCATCGGCCCCAGGCGATTCAATGAGCAGTTCTTC
NA	TRBV29-1	TRBJ1-1	NA	CSVDPMGQGGTEAFF	TGCAGCGTGGACCCGATGGGGCAGGGTGGGACTGAAGCTTTCTTT
NA	TRBV9	TRBJ2-2	NA	CASSVRPDGGGSRTGELFF	TGTGCCAGCAGCGTAAGACCGGACGGTGGGGGCAGTAGGACCGGGGAGCTGTTTTTT
NA	TRBV28	TRBJ2-7	few	CAAGGRGEQYF	TGTGCCGCAGGTGGTAGGGGGGAGCAGTACTTC
TRBD1	TRBV6-1	TRBJ2-7	NA	CASTRTGRSYEQYF	TGTGCCAGCACCAGGACAGGGCGCTCCTACGAGCAGTACTTC
NA	TRBV7-8	TRBJ1-2	NA	CASSFTARYGYTF	TGTGCCAGCAGCTTCACAGCCCGCTATGGCTACACCTTC
TRBD1	TRBV19	TRBJ1-5	NA	CASSLLDRGGQPQHF	TGTGCCAGTAGTCTACTTGACAGGGGTGGTCAGCCCCAGCATTTT